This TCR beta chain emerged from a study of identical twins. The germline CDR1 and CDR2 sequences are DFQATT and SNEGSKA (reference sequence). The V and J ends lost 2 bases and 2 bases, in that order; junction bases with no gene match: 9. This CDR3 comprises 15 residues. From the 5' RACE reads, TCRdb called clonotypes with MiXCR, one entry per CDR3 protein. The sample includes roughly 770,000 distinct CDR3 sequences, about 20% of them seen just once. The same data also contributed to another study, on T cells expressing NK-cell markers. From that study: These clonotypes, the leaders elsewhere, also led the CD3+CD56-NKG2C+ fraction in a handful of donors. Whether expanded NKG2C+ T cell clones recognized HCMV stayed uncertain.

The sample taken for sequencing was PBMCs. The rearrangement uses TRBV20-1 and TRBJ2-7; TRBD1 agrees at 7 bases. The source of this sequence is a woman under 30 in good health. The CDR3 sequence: CSARSGGWSAYEQYF. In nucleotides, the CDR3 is TGCAGTGCTAGATCAGGGGGATGGTCAGCCTACGAGCAGTACTTC.